This section outlines one T cell receptor beta chain sequence together with its context. The antigen is undetermined. The data belong to a study of OX40 agonist ivuxolimab in advanced cancers. On the study more broadly: Earlier treatment with anti-PD-1, anti-PD-L1 or anti-CTLA-4 was permitted, and roughly 42% had received some. Three partial responders included one hepatocellular carcinoma patient and two cutaneous melanoma patients.

Germline values: CDR1 MGHRA, CDR2 YSYEKL. The CDR3 runs 14 residues. The V gene lost 1 base and the J gene lost 0 bases, with 6 bases spanning the gap. Samples were taken at baseline and on day 1 of cycles 4 and 7. The table came from immunoSEQ multiplex PCR; TCRdb's copy has only in-frame clones and leaves some out. The sample contains tens of thousands of clones, approximately 78% of which appear only once. Findings of the study overall: Several nonresponders also turned out to have low normalized T-cell clonal expansion.

This material consisted of CD4+ or CD8+ T cells sorted from blood, taken in a trial of the OX40 agonist ivuxolimab. The TCR comes from an adult with an advanced solid tumor such as melanoma, head and neck, liver or kidney cancer. The J gene is TRBJ1-2, the V gene TRBV4-1; the D is unclear. DNA for the CDR3: TGCGCCAGCAGCCAAGCAAAAACTAACTATGGCTACACCTTC. Translating it yields CASSQAKTNYGYTF.